The present T cell receptor (beta chain) was sequenced within a study of molecular identifiers for immune sequencing clone quantification. Study-wide background: Replicates split RNA from around 20,000 or 100,000 naive CD8 cells five ways, and the researchers sequenced four portions. Notes on the study in general: Jurkat TCR RNA from one cell was spiked into about a million naive cells, and it was reportedly detectable there. Sizes of highly expanded clones could be underestimated through identical TCRs sharing a barcode. It was shown that clones above 20 RNA copies held over 98% of effector molecules, but under 1% in naive cells.

TCRdb called the PCR reads again in MiXCR, with one record for every CDR3 protein. This table holds roughly 300,000 distinct CDR3 sequences, roughly a quarter found once. Germline values: CDR1 GTSNPN, CDR2 SVGIG (reference sequence). V lost 8 bases and J lost 1, with 17 bases in between. This CDR3 spans 14 amino acids. Remarks on this clonotype: What it binds is not known. One base away lies a much larger clone, so this may be a sequencing read error.

The origin of this receptor is a human donor in good health. Some libraries in this study had Jurkat cell RNA spiked in. The sequencing input was naive CD8+ T cells from blood, with Jurkat cell RNA spiked in. Noted subset: FACS-sorted CD8+CD4-CCR7+CD45RA+ naive T cells. The chain has TRBV30 and TRBJ2-5; D is possibly TRBD1 or TRBD2 (5 bases each). Written as DNA, the CDR3 is TGTGCCCGGGATATTGGGGGTTCCCAAGAGACCCAGTACTTC. Amino acid sequence: CARDIGGSQETQYF.